These 32 T cell receptor beta chains came from one sample sequenced in a study of shared clonotypes between healthy human individuals. This table comes from immunoSEQ multiplex PCR, and its TCRdb copy is limited to in-frame clones, with some not included. The repertoire includes about 92,000 clones, more than 45% of them detected once, and approximately 16% sits in the top ten. What was sequenced was PBMCs. These receptor sequences come from a woman between 40 and 50 years old in good health. Some clones in this sample may be carry-over from other donors' samples.

This clone was detected a few times. The chain links TRBV7-9 to TRBJ1-2; 9 positions match TRBD1. V trimming: 6 bases; J trimming: 5 bases; junction bases outside the gene matches: 4. CDR3 length: 13 residues. CDR1 and CDR2 from the germline V gene are SEHNR and FQNEAQ (reference sequence). The CDR3 coding sequence is TGTGCCAGCAGTTGGACAGGGGAGTATGGCTACACCTTC. It is translated as CASSWTGEYGYTF. Drawing the rest from reference TRBV7-9 and TRBJ1-2, the complete variable domain is DTGVSQNPRHKITKRGQNVTFRCDPISEHNRLYWYRQTLGQGPEFLTYFQNEAQLEKSRLLSDRFSAERPKGSFSTLEIQRTEQGDSAMYLCASSWTGEYGYTFGSGTRLTVV.

This clone was recorded a few times. The chain carries TRBV2 and TRBJ1-1, with no clear D. The CDR3 has 13 residues. CDR1 and CDR2 from the germline V gene are SNHLY and FYNNEI. The V end was cut by 4 bases, the J end by 4 bases, with 10 bases between. The CDR3 DNA follows: TGTGCCAGCAGTGGGGGTGACTCCACTGAAGCTTTCTTT. Amino acid sequence: CASSGGDSTEAFF.

The chain uses TRBV7-9 and TRBJ2-5; D remains ambiguous. There are 17 residues in the CDR3. Germline-derived CDR1 and CDR2 are SEHNR and FQNEAQ (reference sequence). Trimming removed 1 base from V and 2 bases from J, with 17 bases in between. The DNA of the CDR3 is TGTGCCAGCAGCTTAGGCCGGGTTTCGGCAGGACAAGAGACCCAGTACTTC. It is translated as CASSLGRVSAGQETQYF.

The chain joins TRBV28 to TRBJ2-7; 11 positions match TRBD1. Unmatched junction bases numbered 11, after V lost 6 bases and J lost 4 bases. This CDR3 comprises 16 residues. CDR1 and CDR2 (germline): MDHEN, SYDVKM. This CDR3 reads CASSPRRTGGGYEQYF. CDR3 sequence (DNA): TGTGCCAGCAGCCCCCGCCGGACAGGGGGCGGGTACGAGCAGTACTTC.

This clone was counted ten times or more. The chain carries TRBV7-2 and TRBJ2-7; D uncertain. The V gene lost 4 bases and the J gene lost 3 bases, with 13 bases spanning the gap. Germline values: CDR1 SGHTA, CDR2 FQGNSA. The CDR3 runs to 14 residues. This CDR3 is CASSSTPTSYEQYF. The CDR3 DNA reads as TGTGCCAGCAGCTCAACCCCGACCAGCTACGAGCAGTACTTC.

This chain links TRBV25-1 with TRBJ2-7, with 7 bases aligning to TRBD2. Looked up from germline, CDR1 is MGHDK and CDR2 is SYGVNS. Germline trimming cut 5 bases from V and 2 bases from J; bases unmatched to any gene: 6. The CDR3 consists of 14 residues. CDR3 nucleotide sequence: TGTGCCAGCAGTTTAGAGGGACTAACCTACGAGCAGTACTTC. Its protein is CASSLEGLTYEQYF.

This clone has at least ten counts. The rearrangement uses TRBV28 and TRBJ2-5, with 13 bases lining up with TRBD2. Germline CDR1 is MDHEN and CDR2 is SYDVKM. V trimming: 6 bases; J trimming: 5 bases; junction bases outside the gene matches: 6. The CDR3 length is 15 residues. The CDR3 coding sequence is TGTGCCAGCAGACAGACTAGCGGGAGGCCGGAGACCCAGTACTTC. The encoded protein is CASRQTSGRPETQYF. The whole variable domain, remainder taken from reference TRBV28 and TRBJ2-5, is DVKVTQSSRYLVKRTGEKVFLECVQDMDHENMFWYRQDPGLGLRLIYFSYDVKMKEKGDIPEGYSVSREKKERFSLILESASTNQTSMYLCASRQTSGRPETQYFGPGTRLLVL.

At least ten counts were recorded for this clone. The chain joins TRBV5-1 to TRBJ2-1, with 8 nucleotides matching TRBD2. CDR3 length: 15 amino acids. V was pared by 2 bases and J by 5 bases, with 6 bases of the junction left unmatched. Germline V lookup: CDR1 SGHRS, CDR2 YFSETQ. CDR3 nucleotide sequence: TGCGCCAGCAGCTTCCCCAGCGGGAGACACAATGAGCAGTTCTTC. Amino acids: CASSFPSGRHNEQFF.

This clone was observed at least ten times. This CDR3 is CASRPQGFIILTNEKLFF. The CDR3, as DNA: TGTGCCAGCAGACCCCAGGGCTTCATCATCTTGACTAATGAAAAACTGTTTTTT. This chain joins TRBV28 and TRBJ1-4; D is perhaps TRBD1 (5 bases). Between the trimmed V and J ends, which lost 6 bases and 2 bases, there was a span of 22 bases. The germline gives CDR1 MDHEN, CDR2 SYDVKM. The CDR3 is 18 amino acids.

The chain has TRBV29-1 and TRBJ1-2; D is unresolved. The V end lost 4 bases, the J end lost 3 bases, and 9 bases lay between the germline ends. CDR3 size: 12 residues. Germline V gene data show CDR1 as SQVTM and CDR2 as ANQGSEA. CDR3 amino acids: CSVGASDYGYTF. CDR3 DNA: TGCAGCGTTGGGGCATCAGACTATGGCTACACCTTC.

The sample holds many counts of this clone. The chain's CDR3 is CASSRGWTRGSYEQYF. The CDR3 region has the DNA TGTGCCAGCAGCCGAGGTTGGACTAGGGGCTCCTACGAGCAGTACTTC. The chain has TRBV5-4 and TRBJ2-7, with 7 nucleotides matching TRBD2. With 4 bases clipped from V and 0 bases from J, the junction kept 10 bases outside the gene matches. This CDR3 has 16 residues. Germline-derived CDR1 and CDR2 are SGHNT and YYREEE (reference sequence).

The chain links TRBV9 to TRBJ2-1; 12 bases are shared with TRBD2. CDR3 length: 15 residues. Germline trimming cut 1 base from V and 9 bases from J; bases unmatched to any gene: 5. CDR1 is SGDLS, CDR2 YYNGEE, per germline. The CDR3 bases are TGTGCCAGCAGCGTACTAGCGGGAGGGCCGAGTGAGCAGTTCTTC. Its translation is CASSVLAGGPSEQFF. The complete variable domain, with remaining parts taken from reference TRBV9 and TRBJ2-1, reads DSGVTQTPKHLITATGQRVTLRCSPRSGDLSVYWYQQSLDQGLQFLIQYYNGEERAKGNILERFSAQQFPDLHSELNLSSLELGDSALYFCASSVLAGGPSEQFFGPGTRLTVL.

In its sample, this clone was seen a few times. J is TRBJ2-2 and V is TRBV7-8, with 11 bases fitting TRBD2. CDR1 is SGHVS, CDR2 FQNEAQ, per germline. The CDR3 is 17 residues long. The trim removed 4 bases at V and 5 bases at J, leaving 9 bases unmatched. CDR3 amino acids: CASSSSSGTSGTGELFF. The CDR3 DNA reads as TGTGCCAGCAGCTCAAGCTCCGGGACTAGCGGTACCGGGGAGCTGTTTTTT. Full variable domain (outside the CDR3, taken from reference TRBV7-8 and TRBJ2-2): GAGVSQSPRYKVAKRGQDVALRCDPISGHVSLFWYQQALGQGPEFLTYFQNEAQLDKSGLPSDRFFAERPEGSVSTLKIQRTQQEDSAVYLCASSSSSGTSGTGELFFGEGSRLTVL.

This clone occurred a few times. This chain connects TRBV30 to TRBJ1-5; D uncertain. The ends were cut back, 4 bases at V and 2 bases at J, with 9 bases in the middle. CDR3 length: 13 residues. The germline V gene encodes CDR1 GTSNPN and CDR2 SVGIG (reference sequence). CDR3 DNA: TGTGCCTGGACAGAGTACGGCAATCAGCCCCAGCATTTT. Translating gives CAWTEYGNQPQHF.

This clone has a handful of counts. The chain uses TRBV11-2 and TRBJ2-5; weak D call: TRBD1 (5 bases). The V gene lost 1 base and the J gene lost 9 bases, with 18 bases spanning the gap. CDR1 is SGHAT and CDR2 is FQNNGV in the germline V gene. This CDR3 spans 15 amino acids. CDR3 sequence reads: CASSLVAGPAGSQYF. The CDR3 DNA reads as TGTGCCAGCAGCTTAGTTGCAGGGCCGGCAGGGTCCCAGTACTTC.

The J gene is TRBJ2-7, the V gene TRBV6-5; 8 nucleotides match TRBD2. The CDR3 has 12 amino acids. Germline lookup yields CDR1 MNHEY and CDR2 SVGAGI. V shed 10 bases, J shed 5 bases, and the junction held 7 bases outside the gene matches. The CDR3 region is CATLAGRNEQYF. CDR3 DNA: TGTGCCACCTTAGCGGGAAGGAACGAGCAGTACTTC.

There are a few counts of this clone. V gene TRBV29-1 combines with J gene TRBJ2-7; D ambiguous. V was cut by 4 bases and J by 0 bases, with 7 bases left in between. From germline, CDR1 is SQVTM and CDR2 ANQGSEA. There are 12 residues in the CDR3. The CDR3 spells CSVAGTSYEQYF. The CDR3 DNA sequence: TGCAGCGTTGCCGGAACCTCCTACGAGCAGTACTTC.

This sequence joins TRBV28 and TRBJ2-5, with D tentatively TRBD2 (5 bases). The DNA end is more similar to TRBJ2-7, so the J call may be wrong. CDR1 and CDR2 (germline): MDHEN, SYDVKM. This CDR3 comprises 14 residues. CDR3 residues: CASSLPSGIYEQYF. The CDR3, as DNA: TGTGCCAGCAGTCTGCCCAGCGGTATCTACGAGCAGTACTTC.

The chain has TRBV2 and TRBJ2-1, with unresolved D. The CDR3 spans 14 residues. Trimming stripped 7 bases from V and 5 bases from J, with 15 bases between. Per germline, CDR1 SNHLY and CDR2 FYNNEI. CDR3 protein: CASNPELRDNEQFF. The CDR3 coding sequence is TGTGCCAGCAACCCCGAGTTAAGAGACAATGAGCAGTTCTTC. The full variable domain, rest sourced from reference TRBV2 and TRBJ2-1, is EPEVTQTPSHQVTQMGQEVILRCVPISNHLYFYWYRQILGQKVEFLVSFYNNEISEKSEIFDDQFSVERPDGSNFTLKIRSTKLEDSAMYFCASNPELRDNEQFFGPGTRLTVL.

As regards this clone: Since a much larger clone is just one base distant, this may be a read error. The V and J genes are TRBV30 and TRBJ1-5; D gene uncertain. CDR1 and CDR2 from the germline V gene are GTSNPN and SVGIG (reference sequence). This CDR3 has 12 amino acids. CDR3 region: CAWSRGNQPQRF. Here the CDR3 DNA reads TGTGCCTGGAGTCGGGGTAATCAGCCCCAGCGTTTT.

This clone was detected once. V gene TRBV4-2 combines with J gene TRBJ1-1; D gene unclear. V was shortened by 4 bases and J by 1 base, with 10 bases between the two germline ends. The CDR3 sequence is 14 residues long. Germline assignment: CDR1 LGHNA and CDR2 YNFKEQ. The CDR3 nucleotides are TGTGCCAGCAGCCCGCCCAGCAGGAACACTGAAGCTTTCTTT. Translated, it gives CASSPPSRNTEAFF.

The J gene is TRBJ2-2, the V gene TRBV9; D gene uncertain. Germline V gene data show CDR1 as SGDLS and CDR2 as YYNGEE. The V end was cut by 9 bases, the J end by 7 bases, with 10 bases between. This CDR3 is built from 11 residues. CDR3 coding DNA: TGTGCCACCAGACGGAGCGGGGAGCTGTTTTTT. Residues: CATRRSGELFF.

Turning to this clone: One end of the junction fails to match germline, which may point to a read error. V usage is TRBV30 and J usage is TRBJ2-1; D possibly corresponds to TRBD2 (5 bases). The germline V gene has CDR1 GTSNPN and CDR2 SVGIG (reference sequence). The CDR3 extends over 12 amino acids. DNA for the CDR3: TGTGTCTGGAGGATTTCCTACAATGAGCAGTTCTTC. Its translation is CVWRISYNEQFF.

Concerning this clone itself: Without the conserved terminal phenylalanine or tryptophan, this CDR3 likely stems from a read error. The rearrangement uses TRBV29-1 and TRBJ2-7; D possibly uses TRBD1 or TRBD2 (5 bases each). From germline, CDR1 is SQVTM and CDR2 ANQGSEA. The CDR3 length is 14 residues. CDR3 residues: CGVERDGGTYEQYL. The CDR3 DNA follows: TGCGGCGTTGAGAGGGACGGAGGAACCTACGAGCAGTACCTC.

As to this clone: Other DNA sequences in this specimen translate into the identical CDR3. This sequence joins TRBV18 and TRBJ2-3; 10 bases are shared with TRBD2. Germline CDR1 KGHSH, CDR2 LQKENI. The ends lost 3 bases at V and 0 bases at J; junction bases unmatched: 3. CDR3 size: 16 residues. The CDR3 here is CASSPRTSGSTDTQYF. CDR3 bases: TGTGCCAGCTCACCCCGGACTAGCGGTAGCACAGATACGCAGTATTTT.

About this clone itself: This may come from a read error, since a much larger clone is one base off. The sample has other DNA sequences that encode this CDR3 too. The chain is built from TRBV5-6 and TRBJ2-1, with D hard to call. V was clipped by 4 bases and J by 3 bases, with 8 bases between them. Germline V lookup: CDR1 SGHDT, CDR2 YYEEEE. The CDR3 runs 13 residues. The CDR3 region has the DNA TGTGCCAGCAGCGGGCTTCTCTACAATGAGCAGTTCTTC. This translates into CASSGLLYNEQFF.

The rearrangement joins TRBV6-1 to TRBJ1-1, with 7 positions matching TRBD1. CDR3 size: 12 residues. V shed 7 bases and J 7 bases; nucleotides not matched to a gene: 6. Germline lookup yields CDR1 MNHNS and CDR2 SASEGT. The CDR3 coding sequence is TGTGCCAGCAAGGGGGACAGATTTGAAGCTTTCTTT. Translation: CASKGDRFEAFF.

This sequence joins TRBV28 and TRBJ1-2; 9 nucleotides agree with TRBD1. Unmatched junction bases numbered 9, after V lost 5 bases and J lost 5 bases. The germline CDR1 and CDR2 sequences are MDHEN and SYDVKM. The CDR3 extends over 15 amino acids. CDR3 DNA sequence: TGTGCCAGCAGTCAACGGACCGGGACAGGGTATGGCTACACCTTC. Residues: CASSQRTGTGYGYTF.

V usage is TRBV15 and J usage is TRBJ1-1; the D is unclear. Germline CDR1 is LNHNV and CDR2 is YYDKDF (reference sequence). Trimming cost V 0 bases and J 10 bases, with 12 bases left between them. The CDR3 has 13 amino acids. Here the CDR3 reads CATSRDIGELAFF. DNA for the CDR3: TGTGCCACCAGCAGAGATATCGGGGAGTTAGCTTTCTTT.

J is TRBJ2-7 and V is TRBV29-1; perhaps TRBD1 as D (6 bases). V lost 7 bases to trimming and J lost 0 bases, with 16 bases between them. Germline loops: CDR1 SQVTM, CDR2 ANQGSEA. The CDR3 has 14 amino acids. CDR3 bases: TGCAGCGCACGGGACAACCTCCACTCCTACGAGCAGTACTTC. Translating gives CSARDNLHSYEQYF.

Only one count was recorded for this clone. This may be a read error, as it is one base from a much larger clone. The V and J genes are TRBV27 and TRBJ2-7, with TRBD2 as a possible D gene (6 bases). This CDR3 region has 13 residues. Germline V gene data show CDR1 as MNHEY and CDR2 as SMNVEV (reference sequence). Trimming cost V 11 bases and J 2 bases, with 16 bases left between them. The CDR3 DNA reads TGTGCCGGCGGGGTGGGGAAAACCTACGAGCAGTACTTC. This sequence encodes CAGGVGKTYEQYF.

The rearrangement joins TRBV7-2 to TRBJ1-3, with D maybe TRBD1 (6 bases). The germline V gene encodes CDR1 SGHTA and CDR2 FQGNSA. The CDR3 has 15 residues. Trimming left V 1 base short and J 3 bases short, with 10 bases between. CDR3 sequence: CASSLVGGLGNTIYF. CDR3 sequence (DNA): TGTGCCAGCAGCTTAGTGGGGGGCCTTGGAAACACCATATATTTT.